This TCR beta chain emerged from a study of T-cell memory formation after mild COVID-19. In germline, CDR1 is LGHNA, CDR2 YNFKEQ. CDR3 length: 15 amino acids. Between the trimmed V and J ends, which lost 4 bases and 7 bases, there was a span of 17 bases. MiXCR, run by TCRdb on the 5' RACE reads, gives a single entry per CDR3 protein. Of hundreds of thousands of distinct CDR3 sequences in the sample, 15% were seen once. The TCR comes from a young man who had mild COVID-19 (a few samples of this study predate the infection). Cell type and time point are not known. The genes are TRBV4-2 and TRBJ1-5; unclear D gene. The sequencing input was PBMCs or a T cell subset sorted from them (not recorded which). The CDR3 region is CASSPGRQVGQPQHF. The CDR3 DNA follows: TGTGCCAGCAGCCCCGGGCGGCAGGTAGGGCAGCCCCAGCATTTT.